The 20 T cell receptor beta chains listed next were all sequenced from one sample in a study of T cells after yellow fever vaccination. TCRdb re-called the 5' RACE reads with MiXCR, one entry per CDR3 protein. The sample shows about 50,000 distinct CDR3 sequences, 4.5% to 6% of them seen only once. The sequenced sample was PBMCs, either bulk or a sorted T-cell subset (CD4+, CD8+, memory, or dextramer-sorted; not recorded which), obtained on the day of the yellow fever booster vaccination. These receptors originate from a man in his late teens or twenties who received the YFV17D yellow fever vaccine.

Ten or more counts support this clonotype. V is TRBV7-8 and J is TRBJ1-6; D unresolved. The CDR3 length is 13 residues. The germline gives CDR1 SGHVS, CDR2 FQNEAQ. V shed 10 bases and J shed 10 bases, with 17 bases lying between them. CDR3: CATTGSDGSPLHF. The CDR3 DNA sequence: TGTGCCACGACTGGCTCTGACGGGTCACCCCTCCACTTT. Complete variable domain (other parts from reference TRBV7-8 and TRBJ1-6): GAGVSQSPRYKVAKRGQDVALRCDPISGHVSLFWYQQALGQGPEFLTYFQNEAQLDKSGLPSDRFFAERPEGSVSTLKIQRTQQEDSAVYLCATTGSDGSPLHFGNGTRLTVT.

This clonotype appeared many times. CDR3 DNA: TGTGCCAGCAGTTACGCGCCCCGGGGACGAGATGGCTACACCTTC. Protein sequence: CASSYAPRGRDGYTF. The chain couples TRBV6-5 to TRBJ1-2; D perhaps matches TRBD1 (5 bases). The CDR3 runs 15 residues. Trimming removed 2 bases at V and 6 bases at J, with 16 bases between. The V gene's germline CDR1 is MNHEY and CDR2 SVGAGI.

This clonotype was counted only a few times. This chain connects TRBV25-1 to TRBJ1-2; D might be TRBD1 (5 bases). This CDR3 spans 14 amino acids. The germline gives CDR1 MGHDK, CDR2 SYGVNS. V lost 7 bases and J 5 bases, leaving 17 bases between the germline ends. The CDR3 coding sequence is TGTGCCAGCACTGGGGGTGGGAACGTTTATGGCTACACCTTC. Its translation: CASTGGGNVYGYTF.

In this sample, this clonotype turned up many times. The chain uses TRBV7-9 and TRBJ2-7, with a possible D match to TRBD1 (6 bases). The CDR3 extends over 12 amino acids. CDR1 SEHNR and CDR2 FQNEAQ come from the germline V gene (reference sequence). The V and J ends lost 2 bases and 5 bases respectively, with 7 bases between them. CDR3 loop: CASSLQGNEQYV. The CDR3 bases are TGTGCCAGCAGCTTACAGGGGAACGAGCAGTACGTC.

V and J are TRBV5-1 and TRBJ2-3, with 10 positions matching TRBD1. Germline V gives CDR1 SGHRS, CDR2 YFSETQ. The CDR3 consists of 14 residues. J lost 5 bases, V lost 4 bases, and 4 bases had no gene match. CDR3 nucleotides: TGCGCCAGCAGCCCCGGGACAGGGGAAGATACGCAGTATTTT. Its protein product is CASSPGTGEDTQYF. The full variable domain, rest sourced from reference TRBV5-1 and TRBJ2-3, is KAGVTQTPRYLIKTRGQQVTLSCSPISGHRSVSWYQQTPGQGLQFLFEYFSETQRNKGNFPGRFSGRQFSNSRSEMNVSTLELGDSALYLCASSPGTGEDTQYFGPGTRLTVL.

This clonotype occurred a few times. This sequence joins TRBV7-6 and TRBJ1-1, with D possibly matching TRBD1 (5 bases). The CDR3 consists of 15 residues. In germline, CDR1 is SGHVS, CDR2 FNYEAQ. Trimming removed 2 bases at V and 2 bases at J, with 12 bases between. This CDR3 is CASSLTPGLNTEAFF. For the CDR3, the DNA is TGTGCCAGCAGCTTAACCCCGGGACTAAACACTGAAGCTTTCTTT.

This clonotype occurred many times. The chain recombines TRBV11-3 with TRBJ2-1; D may match TRBD1 or TRBD2 (5 bases each). Deletions cut 5 bases from V and 0 bases from J, with 14 bases between. The CDR3 has 16 amino acids. Germline values: CDR1 SGHNT, CDR2 YENEEA. The CDR3 DNA sequence: TGTGCCAGCAGCCCTCCTGAGGGGAGCTCCTACAATGAGCAGTTCTTC. This codes for CASSPPEGSSYNEQFF.

This clonotype was picked up many times. V gene TRBV12-3 or TRBV12-4 combines with J gene TRBJ2-1; 9 nucleotides match TRBD1. This CDR3 contains 16 residues. Germline trimming cut 5 bases from V and 2 bases from J; bases unmatched to any gene: 7. This CDR3 reads CASSTHRGPTYNEQFF. DNA for the CDR3: TGTGCCAGCAGTACCCACAGGGGGCCTACCTACAATGAGCAGTTCTTC.

This clonotype was seen many times. CDR3 nucleotides: TGTGCCAGCAGTTACTTAGGGAGGAATGAGCAGTTCTTC. Translated: CASSYLGRNEQFF. The chain uses TRBV6-2 or TRBV6-3 and TRBJ2-1; D might be TRBD2 (6 bases). V was pared by 1 base and J by 7 bases, with 8 bases between. Germline-derived CDR1 and CDR2 are MNHEY and SVGEGT. The CDR3 is made up of 13 amino acids.

This clonotype came up many times. V and J are TRBV24-1 and TRBJ1-1; D unclear. The length of the CDR3 is 12 residues. The V and J ends lost 12 bases and 1 base respectively, with 11 bases between them. Germline lookup yields CDR1 KGHDR and CDR2 SFDVKD. The CDR3 loop is CAVRGQNTEAFF. In nucleotides, the CDR3 is TGTGCCGTCCGAGGGCAGAACACTGAAGCTTTCTTT.

In this sample, this clonotype turned up many times. The chain carries TRBV6-2 or TRBV6-3 and TRBJ2-7, with unresolved D. Germline V gene data show CDR1 as MNHEY and CDR2 as SVGEGT. The CDR3 length is 13 residues. V was trimmed by 4 bases and J by 6 bases, leaving 13 bases between them. CDR3 DNA sequence: TGTGCCAGCAGTTTGGCCCTGGCGAGCGAGCAGTACGTC. Translating gives CASSLALASEQYV.

The chain combines TRBV4-3 with TRBJ2-1; the match to TRBD1 covers 9 bases. J lost 5 bases, V lost 0 bases, and 5 bases had no gene match. This CDR3 is built from 16 residues. Germline loops: CDR1 LGHNA, CDR2 YSLEER. The CDR3 protein is CASSQDRGTGHNEQFF. The DNA for the CDR3 is TGCGCCAGCAGCCAAGATCGGGGGACAGGGCACAATGAGCAGTTCTTC.

This clonotype was counted many times. This sequence joins TRBV20-1 and TRBJ1-2; D may be TRBD1 (5 bases). With 7 bases removed from V and 0 bases from J, the gap between germline ends came to 12 bases. CDR3 length equals 13 residues. Per the germline V gene, CDR1 is DFQATT and CDR2 is SNEGSKA (reference sequence). The CDR3 DNA is TGCAGTGTGAGGGGAAATTCTAACTATGGCTACACCTTC. Translated: CSVRGNSNYGYTF.

There are many counts of this clonotype. The chain links TRBV4-2 to TRBJ2-1; D is unclear. V was trimmed by 3 bases and J by 0 bases, leaving 12 bases between them. This CDR3 is 16 amino acids long. Germline V gene lookup returns CDR1 LGHNA and CDR2 YNFKEQ. This chain's CDR3 is CASSQADTHSYNEQFF. For the CDR3, the DNA is TGTGCCAGCAGCCAGGCCGACACCCACTCCTACAATGAGCAGTTCTTC.

This clonotype appeared many times. The V call is TRBV12-3 or TRBV12-4, the J call TRBJ1-1; D possibly corresponds to TRBD1 (5 bases). The CDR3 loop spans 11 amino acids. The germline V and J ends were trimmed by 3 bases and 8 bases, with 7 bases remaining between them. The CDR3 sequence is CASSLGTEAFF. The CDR3 bases are TGTGCCAGCAGTTTGGGGACGGAAGCTTTCTTT.

The V call is TRBV4-2, the J call TRBJ1-1; D is possibly TRBD1 (5 bases). V was shortened by 2 bases and J by 1 base, with 23 bases between the two germline ends. CDR3 size: 19 residues. The germline gives CDR1 LGHNA, CDR2 YNFKEQ. The CDR3 sequence: CASSQLAGGGESKNTEAFF. The DNA for the CDR3 is TGTGCCAGCAGCCAACTTGCAGGAGGAGGGGAAAGTAAGAACACTGAAGCTTTCTTT.

This clonotype was counted only a few times. The chain uses TRBV2 and TRBJ1-1, with D unresolved. The germline gives CDR1 SNHLY, CDR2 FYNNEI. V lost 3 bases and J 2 bases, leaving 7 bases between the germline ends. The CDR3 runs to 13 residues. CDR3 protein: CASSEARNTEAFF. The CDR3, as DNA: TGTGCCAGCAGTGAGGCAAGAAACACTGAAGCTTTCTTT.

This clonotype occurred many times. J is TRBJ1-2 and V is TRBV12-3 or TRBV12-4, with D uncertain. Between the trimmed V and J ends, which lost 6 bases and 2 bases, there was a span of 13 bases. This CDR3 is 14 amino acids long. The CDR3 nucleotides read TGTGCCAGCAGGTACAATAATAGAAACTATGGCTACACCTTC. It is translated as CASRYNNRNYGYTF.

The rearrangement links TRBV27 to TRBJ2-1; TRBD2 is a possible D gene (6 bases). The V gene's germline CDR1 is MNHEY and CDR2 SMNVEV (reference sequence). This CDR3 has 15 amino acids. Trimming stripped 1 base from V and 7 bases from J, with 14 bases between. CDR3 sequence (DNA): TGTGCCAGCAGTTTATTGGGGGGACGGCGAAATGAGCAGTTCTTC. Its protein is CASSLLGGRRNEQFF.

This clonotype showed up many times. The chain couples TRBV20-1 to TRBJ2-5, with 8 bases that match TRBD2. This CDR3 spans 13 amino acids. Germline CDR1 is DFQATT and CDR2 is SNEGSKA (reference sequence). V was pared by 2 bases and J by 4 bases, with 3 bases of the junction left unmatched. CDR3 in DNA: TGCAGTGCTAGACATGCGGGAGGAGAGACCCAGTACTTC. It encodes CSARHAGGETQYF.